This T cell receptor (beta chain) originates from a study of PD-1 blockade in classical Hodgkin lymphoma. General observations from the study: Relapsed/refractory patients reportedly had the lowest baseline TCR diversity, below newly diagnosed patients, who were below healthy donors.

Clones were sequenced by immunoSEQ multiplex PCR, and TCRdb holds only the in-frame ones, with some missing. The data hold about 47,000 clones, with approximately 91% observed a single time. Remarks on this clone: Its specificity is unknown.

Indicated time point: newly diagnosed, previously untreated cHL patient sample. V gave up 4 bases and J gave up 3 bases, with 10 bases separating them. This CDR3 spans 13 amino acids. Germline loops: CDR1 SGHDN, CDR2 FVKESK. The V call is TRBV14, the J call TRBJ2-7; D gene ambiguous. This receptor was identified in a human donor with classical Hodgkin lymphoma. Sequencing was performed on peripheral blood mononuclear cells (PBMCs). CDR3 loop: CASSRGPFYEQYF. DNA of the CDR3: TGTGCCAGCAGCCGCGGACCGTTCTACGAGCAGTACTTC.